This T cell receptor beta chain was obtained from a study of Graves' ophthalmopathy and Graves' hyperthyroidism. Broader study findings: Using 13 signatures, a model distinguished ophthalmopathy from stable hyperthyroidism, reaching around 88% sensitivity and 70% to 83% specificity.

Amplification from RNA transcripts yielded the TCR beta CDR3 regions. An opening RT-PCR round employed HTBI primers and preceded a second-round multiplex PCR. TCRdb called the multiplex PCR reads again in MiXCR, with one record for every CDR3 protein. The sample shows over a million distinct CDR3 sequences, approximately 35% of them seen only once. The CDR3 consists of 14 residues. The V end lost 1 base, the J end lost 6 bases, and 16 bases lay between the germline ends. Germline CDR1 and CDR2: DFQATT and SNEGSKA (reference sequence). Concerning this clonotype: Its antigen is still unknown.

The V and J genes are TRBV20-1 and TRBJ2-7; the D is unclear. The receptor was derived from an adult man with Graves' hyperthyroidism. The sequencing input was peripheral blood or thyroid tissue (not recorded which). CDR3 nucleotide sequence: TGCAGTGCTAGAGCGGGTTGGGATTCGTCCGAGCAGTACTTC. This encodes CSARAGWDSSEQYF.